This T cell receptor (beta chain) was recorded in a study of OX40 agonist ivuxolimab in advanced cancers. In the study overall: An anti-OX40 (CD134) antibody with agonistic activity, ivuxolimab, was administered to patients. Partial responses were seen in three patients, one with hepatocellular carcinoma and two with cutaneous melanoma.

Here immunoSEQ multiplex PCR was the method, and the copy in TCRdb shows in-frame clones only, minus some. The data contain fewer than 65,000 clones, roughly 82% of them singletons. This CDR3 has 13 amino acids. Trimming took off 5 bases at V and 1 base at J, with 8 bases between the two ends. Germline CDR1 ENHRY, CDR2 SYGVKD. This material consisted of CD4+ or CD8+ T cells sorted from blood, taken in a trial of the OX40 agonist ivuxolimab. The chain uses TRBV10-3 and TRBJ2-5; tentatively, D is TRBD1 or TRBD2 (5 bases each). The sequence came from an adult with an advanced solid tumor such as melanoma, head and neck, liver or kidney cancer. CDR3 region: CAISRGSQETQYF. The CDR3 coding sequence is TGTGCCATCAGTCGGGGCAGCCAAGAGACCCAGTACTTC.